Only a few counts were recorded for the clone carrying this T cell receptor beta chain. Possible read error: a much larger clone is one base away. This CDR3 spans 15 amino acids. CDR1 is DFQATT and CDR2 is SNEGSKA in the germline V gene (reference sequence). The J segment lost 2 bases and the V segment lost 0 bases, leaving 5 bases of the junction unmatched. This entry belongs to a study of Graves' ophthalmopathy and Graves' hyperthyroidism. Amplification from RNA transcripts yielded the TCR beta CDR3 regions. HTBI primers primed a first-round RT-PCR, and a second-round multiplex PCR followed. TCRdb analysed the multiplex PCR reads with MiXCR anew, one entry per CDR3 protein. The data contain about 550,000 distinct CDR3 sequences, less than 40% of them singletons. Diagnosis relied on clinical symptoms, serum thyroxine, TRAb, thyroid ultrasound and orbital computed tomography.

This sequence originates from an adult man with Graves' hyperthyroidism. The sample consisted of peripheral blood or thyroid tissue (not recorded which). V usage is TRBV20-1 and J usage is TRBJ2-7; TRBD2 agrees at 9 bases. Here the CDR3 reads CSARDGIAGAYEQYF. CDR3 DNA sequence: TGCAGTGCTAGAGACGGGATAGCGGGAGCCTACGAGCAGTACTTC.